The present TCR beta chain was sequenced within a study of OX40 agonist ivuxolimab in advanced cancers. Findings of the study overall: It was not determined which antigens were specifically recognized by the peripheral T cells that had undergone clonal expansion.

Libraries were prepared by immunoSEQ multiplex PCR; TCRdb keeps only in-frame clonotypes and omits some of them. The table shows 90,000 to 95,000 clones, with 80% to 90% occurring only once. Comment on this clone: What it binds is unknown.

The germline V gene has CDR1 SGHRS and CDR2 YFSETQ. J gave up 4 bases and V 3 bases, and 8 bases lay outside the gene matches. The CDR3 has 16 amino acids. The sequence derives from an adult with an advanced solid tumor such as melanoma, head and neck, liver or kidney cancer. The gene calls are TRBV5-1 and TRBJ2-1, with TRBD1 identical over 9 bases. The sequencing here drew on CD4+ or CD8+ T cells sorted from blood, taken in a trial of the OX40 agonist ivuxolimab. This CDR3 is CASSSDRGMGYNEQFF. In nucleotides, the CDR3 is TGCGCCAGCAGCTCGGACAGGGGAATGGGATACAATGAGCAGTTCTTC. The full variable domain, rest sourced from reference TRBV5-1 and TRBJ2-1, is KAGVTQTPRYLIKTRGQQVTLSCSPISGHRSVSWYQQTPGQGLQFLFEYFSETQRNKGNFPGRFSGRQFSNSRSEMNVSTLELGDSALYLCASSSDRGMGYNEQFFGPGTRLTVL.